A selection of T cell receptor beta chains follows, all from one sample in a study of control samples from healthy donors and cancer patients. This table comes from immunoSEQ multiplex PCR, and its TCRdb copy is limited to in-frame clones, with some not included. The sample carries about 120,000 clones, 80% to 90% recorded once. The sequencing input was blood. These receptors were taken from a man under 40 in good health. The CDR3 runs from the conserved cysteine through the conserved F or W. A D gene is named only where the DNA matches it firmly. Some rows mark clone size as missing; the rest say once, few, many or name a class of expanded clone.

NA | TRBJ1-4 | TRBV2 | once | CASTKGSTNEKLFF | TGTGCCAGCACGAAGGGATCAACTAATGAAAAACTGTTTTTT
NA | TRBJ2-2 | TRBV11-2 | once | CASSLGGGRKVTGELFF | TGTGCCAGCAGCTTAGGAGGGGGGCGGAAGGTCACCGGGGAGCTGTTTTTT
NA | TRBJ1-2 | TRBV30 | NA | CAWSVFSSLAHYGYTF | TGTGCCTGGAGTGTATTCTCCTCCCTGGCCCACTATGGCTACACCTTC
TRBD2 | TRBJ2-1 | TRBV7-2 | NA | CASSLVFGGGANEQFF | TGTGCCAGCAGCTTAGTCTTCGGCGGGGGGGCCAATGAGCAGTTCTTC
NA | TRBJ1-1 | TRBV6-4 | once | CASSENSASAEAFF | TGTGCCAGCAGTGAGAATTCCGCCTCGGCTGAAGCTTTCTTT
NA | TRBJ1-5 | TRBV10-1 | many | CASAKDGNQPQHF | TGCGCCAGCGCGAAGGACGGGAATCAGCCCCAGCATTTT
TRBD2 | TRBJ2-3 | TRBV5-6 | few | CASSLVSGGAGTDTQYF | TGTGCCAGCAGCTTGGTCAGCGGGGGGGCTGGCACAGATACGCAGTATTTT
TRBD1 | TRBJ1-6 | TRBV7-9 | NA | CASSQDRVEYSPLHF | TGTGCCAGCAGCCAGGACAGGGTGGAGTATTCACCCCTCCACTTT
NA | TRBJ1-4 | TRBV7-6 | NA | CASSLGPSGEKLFF | TGTGCCAGCAGCCTCGGACCTAGTGGGGAAAAACTGTTTTTT
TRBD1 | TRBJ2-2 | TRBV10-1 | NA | CASSEYRGIRTGELFF | TGCGCCAGCAGTGAGTACAGGGGGATTCGCACCGGGGAGCTGTTTTTT
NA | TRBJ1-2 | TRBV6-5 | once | CASRPAGGRQVGSTF | TGTGCCAGCAGACCCGCCGGGGGACGGCAAGTGGGCTCCACCTTC
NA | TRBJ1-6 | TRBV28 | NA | CASPMDSLNSPLHF | TGTGCCAGCCCCATGGACAGCCTCAATTCACCCCTCCACTTT
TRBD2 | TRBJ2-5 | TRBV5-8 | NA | CASSAGTSGGPQETQYF | TGTGCCAGCAGCGCCGGGACTAGCGGGGGGCCCCAAGAGACCCAGTACTTC
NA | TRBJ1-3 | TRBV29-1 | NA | CSAEGGEESGNTIYF | TGCAGCGCCGAAGGGGGGGAAGAATCTGGAAACACCATATATTTT
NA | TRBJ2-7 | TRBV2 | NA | CASSVRGSNEQYF | TGTGCCAGCAGTGTCCGGGGGTCAAACGAGCAGTACTTC
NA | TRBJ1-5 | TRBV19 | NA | CATLQGGTANQPQHF | TGTGCCACCTTACAAGGGGGAACTGCTAATCAGCCCCAGCATTTT
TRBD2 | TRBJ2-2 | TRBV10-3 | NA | CAISGPAGERELFF | TGTGCCATCAGTGGGCCAGCGGGGGAAAGGGAGCTGTTTTTT
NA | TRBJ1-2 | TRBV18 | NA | CASSPSSGVGDGYTF | TGTGCCAGCTCACCCTCGTCAGGGGTGGGGGATGGCTACACCTTC
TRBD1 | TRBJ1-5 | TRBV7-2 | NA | CASSQTGDQPQHF | TGTGCCAGCAGCCAAACAGGGGATCAGCCCCAGCATTTT
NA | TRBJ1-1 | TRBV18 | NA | CASSLTGMNTEAFF | TGTGCCAGCTCACTAACAGGGATGAACACTGAAGCTTTCTTT
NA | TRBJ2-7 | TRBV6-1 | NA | CASSERPVSYEQYF | TGTGCCAGCAGTGAACGGCCGGTTTCCTACGAGCAGTACTTC
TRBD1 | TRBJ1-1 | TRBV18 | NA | CASSPYEGAGHTEAFF | TGTGCCAGCTCACCCTATGAGGGGGCCGGACACACTGAAGCTTTCTTT
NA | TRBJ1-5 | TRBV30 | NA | CAWNKISNQPQHF | TGTGCCTGGAACAAGATTAGCAATCAGCCCCAGCATTTT
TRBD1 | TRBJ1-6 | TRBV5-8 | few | CASSKETGINSPLHF | TGTGCCAGCAGCAAGGAGACAGGGATTAATTCACCCCTCCACTTT
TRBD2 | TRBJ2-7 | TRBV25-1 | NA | CASSGIWGGRSYEQYF | TGTGCCAGCAGTGGCATTTGGGGGGGAAGATCCTACGAGCAGTACTTC